This T cell receptor beta chain is drawn from a study of blood T cell repertoires in COVID-19. The wider study: Both acute and convalescent COVID-19 samples were obtained from the United States, Italy and Spain. Sources were T cells, B-cell-depleted T cells, or PBMCs; the material itself was cDNA or gDNA.

This CDR3 is 13 amino acids long. Germline V gene data show CDR1 as LNHDA and CDR2 as SQIVND (reference sequence). V was clipped by 5 bases and J by 6 bases, with 13 bases between them. In the study's own analysis: Reference gene primer amplification gave nucleated cell count estimates. The table came from immunoSEQ multiplex PCR; TCRdb's copy has only in-frame clones and leaves some out. The V and J calls and clone size are taken from that table; D and trimming were inferred from the DNA. The sample carries around 91,000 clones, 70% to 85% recorded once. This sequence joins TRBV19 and TRBJ1-2; no firm D call. This receptor was obtained from a human donor in a cohort sampled during active COVID-19. Sequenced input: peripheral blood. CDR3 sequence reads: CASSYDAGNGYTF. As DNA, the CDR3 is TGTGCCAGTAGTTATGATGCGGGCAATGGCTACACCTTC.